This TCR beta chain stems from a study of T cell repertoires in cytomegalovirus infection. As to this clonotype: The antigen is not known.

The CDR3 contains 13 residues. V was shortened by 0 bases and J by 9 bases, with 12 bases between the two germline ends. Germline V gene sequence: CDR1 DFQATT, CDR2 SNEGSKA (reference sequence). Using its own MiXCR run on the reads, TCRdb lists one record per CDR3 protein. The sample gives roughly 80,000 distinct CDR3 sequences, roughly 25% of which show up once; approximately 48% is in the top ten. The sequence came from a human donor in good health (CMV status not recorded). Some clones in this sample may be carry-over from other donors' samples. The chain recombines TRBV20-1 with TRBJ2-1; the D gene is possibly TRBD1 (5 bases). The source was CD8+ T cells from cultured PBMCs, collected from culture after CMV antigen stimulation. The CDR3 DNA reads as TGCAGTGCTAGAGAGGGGCTACCTAGTGAGCAGTTCTTC. As protein: CSAREGLPSEQFF.